The sequence of this TCR beta chain was determined in a study of T-cell reconstitution after alpha-beta-depleted transplantation in children. Trimming cost V 5 bases and J 0 bases; bases outside gene matches: 5. Germline CDR1 MNHEY, CDR2 SMNVEV (reference sequence). The CDR3 length is 18 residues. There are many counts of this clonotype. It was with unique molecular identifiers that the TCRbeta library was prepared. TCRdb called the PCR reads again in MiXCR, with one record for every CDR3 protein. The table records 200,000 to 250,000 distinct CDR3 sequences, around 10% of them present only once. The material was PBMCs from the stem cell graft donor, obtained from the stem cell graft. The origin of this receptor is a human donor who donated a stem cell graft to a child with acute lymphoblastic leukemia. The V call is TRBV27, the J call TRBJ2-4, with 15 bases aligning to TRBD2. The CDR3 coding sequence is TGTGCCAGCAGTAGGGGACTAGCGGGGGGCTCAGCCAAAAACATTCAGTACTTC. This gives the protein CASSRGLAGGSAKNIQYF.